One T cell receptor (beta chain) is described in this entry. This sample is part of a study of blood T cell repertoires in COVID-19. Method: immunoSEQ multiplex PCR; TCRdb's copy keeps in-frame clones and lacks some. The sample records around 230,000 clones, approximately 80% being singletons. V lost 8 bases, J lost 3 bases, and 8 bases lay in between. The CDR3 is 11 residues long. From germline, CDR1 is SNHLY and CDR2 FYNNEI. This sequence originates from a man between 35 and 55 years old who had recovered from COVID-19. The chain uses TRBV2 and TRBJ2-7; unclear D gene. The sequenced material came from PBMCs or T cells enriched from blood (not recorded which). CDR3: CASRPSYEQYF. The CDR3 nucleotides are TGTGCCAGCCGTCCGAGCTACGAGCAGTACTTC.